This TCR beta chain was identified during a study of technical replicates of blood from a handful of donors. Assay used: immunoSEQ multiplex PCR; TCRdb lists only in-frame clones, some missing. The table lists 60,000 to 90,000 clones, 85% to 95% of them singletons. The receptor's source is a human donor in good health. Sequenced: T cells isolated from PBMCs.

The CDR3 DNA follows: TGTGCCATCAAGACAGCTTTGAACACTGAAGCTTTCTTT. Protein sequence: CAIKTALNTEAFF. J is TRBJ1-1 and V is TRBV10-3; weak D call: TRBD1 (5 bases). This CDR3 is built from 13 residues. Trimming removed 7 bases from V and 0 bases from J, with 9 bases in between. Per the germline V gene, CDR1 is ENHRY and CDR2 is SYGVKD.